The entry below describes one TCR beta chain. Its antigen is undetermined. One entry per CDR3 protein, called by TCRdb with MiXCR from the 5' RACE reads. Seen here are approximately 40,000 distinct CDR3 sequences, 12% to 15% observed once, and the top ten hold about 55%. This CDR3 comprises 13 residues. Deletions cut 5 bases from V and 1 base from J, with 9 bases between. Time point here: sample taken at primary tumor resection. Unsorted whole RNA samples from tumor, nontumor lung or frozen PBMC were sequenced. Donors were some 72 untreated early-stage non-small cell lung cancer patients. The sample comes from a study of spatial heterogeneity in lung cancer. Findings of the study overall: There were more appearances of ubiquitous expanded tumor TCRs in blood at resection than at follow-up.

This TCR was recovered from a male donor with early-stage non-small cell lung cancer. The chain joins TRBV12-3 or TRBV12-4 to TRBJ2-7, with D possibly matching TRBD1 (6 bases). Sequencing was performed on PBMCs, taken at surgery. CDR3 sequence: CASSADRSYEQYF. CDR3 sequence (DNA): TGTGCCAGCAGTGCCGACAGGTCCTACGAGCAGTACTTC.